The T cell receptor (beta chain) described here comes from a study of T cells after yellow fever vaccination. TCRdb fed the 5' RACE reads into MiXCR, producing one record per CDR3 protein. The sample includes some 70,000 distinct CDR3 sequences, approximately 7% of them seen just once. This clonotype has a handful of counts. V trimming: 3 bases; J trimming: 6 bases; junction bases outside the gene matches: 9. The CDR3 sequence is 16 residues long. The germline V gene encodes CDR1 MGHRA and CDR2 YSYEKL. V gene TRBV4-1 combines with J gene TRBJ2-1; 9 positions match TRBD2. This sequence originates from a man aged 18 to 30 who received the YFV17D yellow fever vaccine. Sequences were derived from CD8+ T cells sorted from PBMCs, sampled more than 35 days after the first yellow fever vaccination. CDR3 in amino acids: CASSHPSGEISNEQFF. The CDR3, as DNA: TGCGCCAGCAGCCACCCTAGCGGGGAAATTTCCAATGAGCAGTTCTTC.